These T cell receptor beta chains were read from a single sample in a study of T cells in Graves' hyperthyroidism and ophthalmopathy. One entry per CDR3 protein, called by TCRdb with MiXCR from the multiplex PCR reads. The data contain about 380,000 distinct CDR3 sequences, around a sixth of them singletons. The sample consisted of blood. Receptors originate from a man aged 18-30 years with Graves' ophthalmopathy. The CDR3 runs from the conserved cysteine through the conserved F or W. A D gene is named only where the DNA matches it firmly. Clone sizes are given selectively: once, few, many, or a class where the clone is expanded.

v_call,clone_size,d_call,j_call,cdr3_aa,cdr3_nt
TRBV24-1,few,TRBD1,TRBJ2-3,CATSDPTTGIAQYF,TGTGCCACCAGTGATCCAACGACAGGGATCGCGCAGTATTTT
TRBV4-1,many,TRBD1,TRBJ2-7,CASSSGQGVNEQYF,TGCGCCAGCAGCTCGGGACAGGGGGTGAACGAGCAGTACTTC
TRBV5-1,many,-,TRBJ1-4,CASSFGSSNEKLFF,TGCGCCAGCAGCTTTGGAAGCTCAAATGAAAAACTGTTTTTT
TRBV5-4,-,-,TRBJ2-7,CASSSYRDRRDEQYF,TGTGCCAGCAGCTCGTACCGGGACCGGCGGGACGAGCAGTACTTC
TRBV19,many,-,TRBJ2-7,CASSRGQGAYEQYF,TGTGCCAGTAGTAGAGGGCAGGGAGCCTACGAGCAGTACTTC
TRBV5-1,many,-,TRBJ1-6,CASSSANSPLHF,TGCGCCAGCAGCTCTGCTAATTCACCCCTCCACTTT
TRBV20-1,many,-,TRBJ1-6,CSASQQGIRANSPLHF,TGCAGTGCTAGTCAACAGGGCATACGGGCTAATTCACCCCTCCACTTT
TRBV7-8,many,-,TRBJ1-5,CASSLTRVHSNQPQHF,TGTGCCAGCAGCTTGACGAGGGTCCATAGCAATCAGCCCCAGCATTTT
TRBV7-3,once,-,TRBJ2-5,CASSLTGDETQYF,TGTGCCAGCAGCTTAACGGGGGACGAGACCCAGTACTTC
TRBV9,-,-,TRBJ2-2,CASSSPGGYGELFF,TGTGCCAGCAGCTCCCCTGGGGGATACGGGGAGCTGTTTTTT
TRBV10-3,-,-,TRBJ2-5,CAIAPLGAQETQYF,TGTGCCATCGCCCCTCTCGGGGCCCAAGAGACCCAGTACTTC
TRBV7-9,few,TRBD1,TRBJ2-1,CASSFTGTGRIEQFF,TGTGCCAGCAGCTTTACCGGGACAGGGAGGATTGAGCAGTTCTTC
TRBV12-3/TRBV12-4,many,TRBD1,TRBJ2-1,CASSEQGAGEQFF,TGTGCCAGCAGCGAACAGGGGGCGGGTGAGCAGTTCTTC
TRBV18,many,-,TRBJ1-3,CASSPLRDSGNTIYF,TGTGCCAGCTCACCACTACGGGACTCTGGAAACACCATATATTTT
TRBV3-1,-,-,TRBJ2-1,CASSQARGVDEQFF,TGTGCCAGCAGCCAAGCGAGAGGGGTGGATGAGCAGTTCTTC
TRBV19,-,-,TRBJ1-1,CASRYVLENTEAFF,TGTGCCAGTAGGTACGTTCTCGAGAACACTGAAGCTTTCTTT